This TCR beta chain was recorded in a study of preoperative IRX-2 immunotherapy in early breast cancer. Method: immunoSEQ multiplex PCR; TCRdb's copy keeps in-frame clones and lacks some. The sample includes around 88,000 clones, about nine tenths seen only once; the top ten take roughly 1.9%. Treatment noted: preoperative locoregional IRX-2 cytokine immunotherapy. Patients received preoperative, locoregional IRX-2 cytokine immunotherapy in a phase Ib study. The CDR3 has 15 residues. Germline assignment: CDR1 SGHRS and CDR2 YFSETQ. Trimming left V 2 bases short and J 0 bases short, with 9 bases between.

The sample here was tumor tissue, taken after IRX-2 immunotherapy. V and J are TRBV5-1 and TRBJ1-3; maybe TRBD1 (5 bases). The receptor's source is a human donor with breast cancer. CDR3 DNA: TGCGCCAGCAGCTTACAGGCTCCCTCTGGAAACACCATATATTTT. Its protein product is CASSLQAPSGNTIYF.